The T cell receptor (beta chain) under discussion was sequenced for a study of blood T cell repertoires in COVID-19. Across the whole study: Acute-phase and convalescent COVID-19 samples originated in the United States, Italy and Spain.

This clone was counted between two and nine times. Compared with germline, one end of the junction differs, possibly owing to a read error. TCRdb's copy holds only in-frame clones and misses some; the assay was immunoSEQ multiplex PCR. Of around 240,000 clones listed, over 75% are singletons. For recovered donors of Cohort 3, there were two negative PCRs, clearance, or symptom resolution. Sequenced input: PBMCs or T cells enriched from blood (not recorded which). This sequence originates from a woman aged 45-59 years who had recovered from COVID-19.

CDR3 amino acids: CASSPSRDRGLYEQYF. Written as DNA, the CDR3 is TGTGCTAGCAGCCCCTCTAGGGACAGGGGGCTATACGAGCAGTACTTC. The genes are TRBV7-7 and TRBJ2-7; 12 bases match TRBD1. The CDR3 consists of 16 residues. The V gene's germline CDR1 is SSHAT and CDR2 FNYEAQ (reference sequence).